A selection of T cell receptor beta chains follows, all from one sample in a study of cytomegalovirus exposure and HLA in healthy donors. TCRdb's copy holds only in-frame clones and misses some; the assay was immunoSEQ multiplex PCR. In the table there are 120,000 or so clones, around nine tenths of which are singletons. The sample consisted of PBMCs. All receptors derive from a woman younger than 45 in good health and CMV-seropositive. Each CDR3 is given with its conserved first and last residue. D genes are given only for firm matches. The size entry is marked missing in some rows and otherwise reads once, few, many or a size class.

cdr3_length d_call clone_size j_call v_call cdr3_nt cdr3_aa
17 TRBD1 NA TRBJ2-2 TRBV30 TGTGCCTGGAGTGTGTGGGGACAGGCGTTCGGTACCGGGGAGCTGTTTTTT CAWSVWGQAFGTGELFF
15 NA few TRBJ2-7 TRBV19 TGTGCCAGTAAAAGAGTCGGGGTAGGAGACTACGAGCAGTACTTC CASKRVGVGDYEQYF
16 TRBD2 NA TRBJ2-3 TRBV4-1 TGCGCCAGCAGCCAAGACCGGACTAGCGGGACAGATACGCAGTATTTT CASSQDRTSGTDTQYF
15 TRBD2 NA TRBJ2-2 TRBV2 TGTGCCAGCAGATTGACTAGCGGGAGCACCGGGGAGCTGTTTTTT CASRLTSGSTGELFF
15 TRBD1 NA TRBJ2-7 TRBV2 TGTGCCAGCAGTGAATGGGGACAGGGCGGCTACGAGCAGTACTTC CASSEWGQGGYEQYF
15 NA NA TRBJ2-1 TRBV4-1 TGCGCCAGCAGCCAAGGGGACATCCCCTCGAATGAGCAGTTCTTC CASSQGDIPSNEQFF
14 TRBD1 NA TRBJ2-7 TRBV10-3 TGTGCCATCAGAAGGACAGGGGGAGGGAACGAGCAGTACTTC CAIRRTGGGNEQYF
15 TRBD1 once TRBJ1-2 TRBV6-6 TGTGCCAGCAGTCCGTGGACAGGGGGAAAGGATGGCTACACCTTC CASSPWTGGKDGYTF
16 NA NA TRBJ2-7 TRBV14 TGTGCCAGCAGCCAAGATAACCCGCCAAGAGGATACGAGCAGTACTTC CASSQDNPPRGYEQYF
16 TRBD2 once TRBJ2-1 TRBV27 TGTGCCAGCAGTTTTGGGACTAGCGGCTCCTACAATGAGCAGTTCTTC CASSFGTSGSYNEQFF
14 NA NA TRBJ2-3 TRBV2 TGTGCCAGCAGTGGTGTGGGAGTAGAAGATACGCAGTATTTT CASSGVGVEDTQYF
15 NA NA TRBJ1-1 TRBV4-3 TGCGCCAGCAGCCAGTTCTCGACAGGACCCACTGAAGCTTTCTTT CASSQFSTGPTEAFF
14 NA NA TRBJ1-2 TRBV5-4 TGTGCCAGCAGCCGAGGTGGCAGCAACTATGGCTACACCTTC CASSRGGSNYGYTF
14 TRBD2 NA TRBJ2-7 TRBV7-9 TGTGCCAGCAGCTTTAGCGGGAGGGCCCCCGAGCAGTACTTC CASSFSGRAPEQYF
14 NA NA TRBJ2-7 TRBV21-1 TGTGCCAGCAGCCTTGAGCGGGATCTGAGGGAGCAGTACTTC CASSLERDLREQYF
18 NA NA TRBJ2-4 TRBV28 TGTGCCAGCAGTTTATTTGTACCCGCCCGTCGGGCCAAAAACATTCAGTACTTC CASSLFVPARRAKNIQYF
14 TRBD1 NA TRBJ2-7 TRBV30 TGTGCCTGGACATCAGGACAGGGCTTCGACGAGCAGTACTTC CAWTSGQGFDEQYF
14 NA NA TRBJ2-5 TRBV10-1 TGCGCCAGCAACAGGACCCAGCAATATGGGACCCAGTACTTC CASNRTQQYGTQYF
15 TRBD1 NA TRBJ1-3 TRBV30 TGTGCCTGGAGTGTACAGGGGATAAATGGAAACACCATATATTTT CAWSVQGINGNTIYF
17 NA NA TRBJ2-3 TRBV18 TGTGCCAGCTCACCTCTTACTGCGGGGTCTAGCACAGATACGCAGTATTTT CASSPLTAGSSTDTQYF
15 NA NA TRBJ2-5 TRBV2 TGTGCCAGCACTTCCCGGTTGGTGCCCCACCATACCCAGTACTTC CASTSRLVPHHTQYF
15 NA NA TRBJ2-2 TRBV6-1 TGTGCCAGCCACCTTTGGGGGCCGTTTCCCGGGGAGCTGTTTTTT CASHLWGPFPGELFF
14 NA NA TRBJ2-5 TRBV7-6 TGTGCCAGCAGCCTAGAGCAGGGTGGGGAGACCCAGTACTTC CASSLEQGGETQYF
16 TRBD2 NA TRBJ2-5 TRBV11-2 TGTGCCAGCAGCCCTCTTAGCGGGAGGGCCGGAGAGACCCAGTACTTC CASSPLSGRAGETQYF
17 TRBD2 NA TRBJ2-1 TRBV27 TGTGCCAGCAGAGGCCTAGCGGGAAAAATTTCCTACAATGAGCAGTTCTTC CASRGLAGKISYNEQFF
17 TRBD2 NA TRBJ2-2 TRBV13 TGTGCCAGCAGGCTCCTAGCGGGAGATGGGAACACCGGGGAGCTGTTTTTT CASRLLAGDGNTGELFF
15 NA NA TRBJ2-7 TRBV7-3 TGTGCCAGCAGCTTGGGGGCCGGCGGACCCTACGAGCAGTACTTC CASSLGAGGPYEQYF
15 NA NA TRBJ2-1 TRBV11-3 TGTGCCAGCAGCTCGAAAACATCCCCGTTTAATGAGCAGTTCTTC CASSSKTSPFNEQFF
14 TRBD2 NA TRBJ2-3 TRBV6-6 TGTGCCAGCAGTCCCGGGGGGTTCACAGATACGCAGTATTTT CASSPGGFTDTQYF
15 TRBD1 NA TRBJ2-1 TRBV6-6 TGTGCCAGCAGTTACCTCGGACAGGGGGCTAATGAGCAGTTCTTC CASSYLGQGANEQFF
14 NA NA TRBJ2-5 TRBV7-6 TGTGCCAGCAGTCAACCGGGACTTCAAGAGACCCAGTACTTC CASSQPGLQETQYF
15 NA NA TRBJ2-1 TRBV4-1 TGCGCCAGCAGAACCAGGGCTACGGACTACAATGAGCAGTTCTTC CASRTRATDYNEQFF
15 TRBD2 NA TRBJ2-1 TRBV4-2 TGTGCCAGCAGCCAAGAGGGCGGGAGCGACAATGAGCAGTTCTTC CASSQEGGSDNEQFF